The 23 T cell receptor beta chains below all came from one sample that was sequenced in a study of blood T cell repertoires in COVID-19. Sequencing used immunoSEQ multiplex PCR; TCRdb keeps in-frame clones, though not all of them. The sample includes some 130,000 clones, about 88% of them seen just once. The sequencing input was peripheral blood. Source of these receptors: a man aged 45-65 years with active COVID-19.

The V call is TRBV11-2, the J call TRBJ2-3, with 13 bases fitting TRBD2. The CDR3 covers 17 residues. Germline CDR1 SGHAT, CDR2 FQNNGV. After removal of 5 bases from V and 6 bases from J, the junction contained 11 bases not matched to a gene. CDR3 loop: CASSPGLAGPDRDTQYF. The CDR3 coding sequence is TGTGCCAGCAGCCCGGGACTAGCGGGGCCAGATAGGGATACGCAGTATTTT.

The gene calls are TRBV19 and TRBJ1-3; D is uncertain. This CDR3 contains 14 residues. The V gene's germline CDR1 is LNHDA and CDR2 SQIVND (reference sequence). V was clipped by 2 bases and J by 7 bases, with 12 bases between them. Here the CDR3 DNA reads TGTGCCAGTAGTATATGGTCTACGGTTAACACCATATATTTT. This encodes CASSIWSTVNTIYF. Drawing the rest from reference TRBV19 and TRBJ1-3, the complete variable domain is DGGITQSPKYLFRKEGQNVTLSCEQNLNHDAMYWYRQDPGQGLRLIYYSQIVNDFQKGDIAEGYSVSREKKESFPLTVTSAQKNPTAFYLCASSIWSTVNTIYFGEGSWLTVV.

This clone was found once. The rearrangement uses TRBV19 and TRBJ2-7, with D possibly matching TRBD1 (7 bases). The germline gives CDR1 LNHDA, CDR2 SQIVND (reference sequence). V lost 3 bases, J lost 1 base, and 13 bases lay in between. The CDR3 extends over 15 amino acids. The CDR3 protein is CASSIPGGKSYEQYF. The CDR3 DNA is TGTGCCAGTAGTATTCCAGGGGGGAAATCCTACGAGCAGTACTTC.

V is TRBV7-2 and J is TRBJ2-7; tentative D call: TRBD1 (5 bases). V shed 5 bases and J shed 2 bases, with 10 bases lying between them. Germline V gene data show CDR1 as SGHTA and CDR2 as FQGNSA. CDR3 length equals 13 residues. CDR3 coding DNA: TGTGCCAGCAGCCGGACATACCCCTACGAGCAGTACTTC. This translates into CASSRTYPYEQYF.

This chain links TRBV24-1 with TRBJ2-2; tentative D call: TRBD1 (5 bases). This CDR3 has 14 amino acids. Germline V gives CDR1 KGHDR, CDR2 SFDVKD. Trimming removed 3 bases from V and 3 bases from J, with 7 bases in between. The CDR3 protein is CATSDNRHTGELFF. Written as DNA, the CDR3 is TGTGCCACCAGTGATAACAGGCACACCGGGGAGCTGTTTTTT.

CDR3 nucleotide sequence: TGTGCCAGCAACGGGGGGAGCGGGAGGGTTGCGGGGAGCACAGATACGCAGTATTTT. Translated: CASNGGSGRVAGSTDTQYF. The V gene is TRBV9, the J gene TRBJ2-3; TRBD2 agrees at 10 bases. The CDR3 is 19 amino acids. Looked up from germline, CDR1 is SGDLS and CDR2 is YYNGEE. Trimming at V came to 6 bases and at J to 0 bases, leaving 16 bases not matched to a gene.

J is TRBJ2-3 and V is TRBV10-3, with D possibly being TRBD1 (6 bases). V shed 3 bases and J shed 2 bases, with 12 bases lying between them. The germline V gene encodes CDR1 ENHRY and CDR2 SYGVKD. The CDR3 spans 15 residues. CDR3 residues: CAISDQGQPTDTQYF. The CDR3 DNA follows: TGTGCCATCAGTGATCAGGGACAACCCACAGATACGCAGTATTTT.

V is TRBV7-3 and J is TRBJ2-1; perhaps TRBD2 as D (7 bases). Germline CDR1 SGHTA, CDR2 FQGTGA. Trimming stripped 5 bases from V and 6 bases from J, with 20 bases between. The CDR3 runs to 16 residues. Here the CDR3 reads CASSPRGGGRSNEQFF. In nucleotides, the CDR3 is TGTGCCAGCAGCCCACGAGGGGGGGGTCGAAGCAATGAGCAGTTCTTC.

The chain employs TRBV19 and TRBJ1-5; D not resolved. CDR3 length equals 14 residues. In germline, CDR1 is LNHDA, CDR2 SQIVND (reference sequence). The V gene lost 0 bases and the J gene lost 5 bases, with 8 bases spanning the gap. DNA of the CDR3: TGTGCCAGTAGTATAGACGGCCGGGATCAGCCCCAGCATTTT. This encodes CASSIDGRDQPQHF.

This clone was seen only once. This rearrangement joins TRBV18 to TRBJ1-2; 8 positions match TRBD1. The V gene end was trimmed by 4 bases and the J gene end by 0 bases; junction bases not matched to a gene: 7. This CDR3 comprises 16 residues. Germline-derived CDR1 and CDR2 are KGHSH and LQKENI. CDR3 sequence (DNA): TGTGCCAGCTCACTTGGACAGGGAAATGCTAACTATGGCTACACCTTC. Translating it yields CASSLGQGNANYGYTF.

The chain uses TRBV7-8 and TRBJ2-1, with 7 bases identical to TRBD2. V lost 5 bases to trimming and J lost 4 bases; unmatched junction nucleotides: 14. CDR1 and CDR2 from the germline V gene are SGHVS and FQNEAQ. The CDR3 consists of 17 residues. The CDR3 reads CASSQQQSGTKYNEQFF. In nucleotides, the CDR3 is TGTGCCAGCAGCCAGCAGCAATCCGGGACTAAATACAATGAGCAGTTCTTC. Full variable domain (remainder filled in from reference TRBV7-8 and TRBJ2-1): GAGVSQSPRYKVAKRGQDVALRCDPISGHVSLFWYQQALGQGPEFLTYFQNEAQLDKSGLPSDRFFAERPEGSVSTLKIQRTQQEDSAVYLCASSQQQSGTKYNEQFFGPGTRLTVL.

V is TRBV27 and J is TRBJ2-1; D ambiguous. CDR1 and CDR2 (germline): MNHEY, SMNVEV (reference sequence). V lost 6 bases and J lost 0, with 9 bases in between. The CDR3 runs to 14 residues. Here the CDR3 DNA reads TGTGCCAGCAGCCCCCCCGGCTCCTACAATGAGCAGTTCTTC. Encoded protein: CASSPPGSYNEQFF.

The chain links TRBV29-1 to TRBJ1-4, with D possibly matching TRBD1 (6 bases). V was pared by 5 bases and J by 5 bases, with 18 bases between. This CDR3 comprises 15 residues. Germline loops: CDR1 SQVTM, CDR2 ANQGSEA. CDR3 region: CSVRTALAYNEKLFF. The CDR3 DNA sequence: TGCAGCGTTCGGACAGCCTTAGCTTACAATGAAAAACTGTTTTTT.

The V call is TRBV3-1 (or the pseudogene TRBV3-2), the J call TRBJ2-2; 13 positions match TRBD2. After removal of 6 bases from V and 9 bases from J, the junction contained 7 bases not matched to a gene. Germline CDR1 LGHDT, CDR2 YNNKEL (reference sequence). The CDR3 is 15 residues long. The CDR3 sequence: CASSQGLAGIRELFF. CDR3 nucleotides: TGTGCCAGCAGTCAGGGACTAGCGGGAATCAGGGAGCTGTTTTTT.

The V gene is TRBV12-3 or TRBV12-4, the J gene TRBJ2-7; D is perhaps TRBD1 (5 bases). This CDR3 region has 13 residues. Trimming took off 5 bases at V and 0 bases at J, with 8 bases between the two ends. The CDR3 loop reads CASSTGFSYEQYF. CDR3 coding DNA: TGTGCCAGCAGTACAGGTTTCTCCTACGAGCAGTACTTC.

The chain recombines TRBV15 with TRBJ2-1; D possibly corresponds to TRBD2 (6 bases). V was cut by 8 bases and J by 8 bases, with 19 bases left in between. Per germline, CDR1 LNHNV and CDR2 YYDKDF (reference sequence). The CDR3 contains 14 residues. The CDR3 DNA is TGTGCCACCGGTGGCCGGGAGCGTTTGGATGAGCAGTTCTTC. This sequence encodes CATGGRERLDEQFF.

The CDR3 spells CASSQIVGGELFF. DNA for the CDR3: TGTGCCAGCAGTCAAATAGTCGGCGGGGAGCTGTTTTTT. This sequence joins TRBV11-3 and TRBJ2-2; D remains unclear. V was pared by 6 bases and J by 7 bases, with 12 bases between. From germline, CDR1 is SGHNT and CDR2 YENEEA. The CDR3 is 13 residues long.

This clone was found once. In the same sample, other DNA sequences code for this CDR3. The V and J genes are TRBV3-1 (or the pseudogene TRBV3-2) and TRBJ1-3; TRBD1 matches at 7 bases. V was pared by 4 bases and J by 3 bases, with 6 bases of the junction left unmatched. The CDR3 is 15 amino acids. Germline loops: CDR1 LGHDT, CDR2 YNNKEL (reference sequence). This CDR3 is CASSLTGASGNTIYF. In DNA, the CDR3 is TGTGCCAGCAGCCTCACAGGGGCAAGTGGAAACACCATATATTTT.

The rearrangement uses TRBV5-5 and TRBJ2-7; possibly TRBD1 for D (5 bases). Trimming shortened V by 4 bases and J by 4 bases, and 6 bases separated the two germline ends. The CDR3 spans 11 residues. The germline V gene encodes CDR1 SGHKS and CDR2 YYEKEE (reference sequence). Written as DNA, the CDR3 is TGTGCCAGCAGCAACAGGTACGAGCAGTACTTC. Encoded protein: CASSNRYEQYF.

The chain employs TRBV6-5 and TRBJ1-2, with D hard to call. This CDR3 is built from 15 residues. Germline V lookup: CDR1 MNHEY, CDR2 SVGAGI. V was clipped by 7 bases and J by 2 bases, with 17 bases between them. The CDR3 protein is CASTPTIGVNYGYTF. The CDR3 DNA reads as TGTGCCAGCACCCCAACAATCGGGGTAAACTATGGCTACACCTTC.

The gene calls are TRBV15 and TRBJ2-3, with TRBD1 matching 8 bases. The CDR3 covers 14 residues. The germline gives CDR1 LNHNV, CDR2 YYDKDF (reference sequence). V trimming: 1 base; J trimming: 6 bases; junction bases outside the gene matches: 3. CDR3 in amino acids: CATSRGGTGDTQYF. CDR3 bases: TGTGCCACCAGCAGAGGGGGGACAGGCGATACGCAGTATTTT.

In its sample, this clone was seen a few times. The V and J genes are TRBV6-2 or TRBV6-3 and TRBJ2-1, with TRBD2 matching over 11 bases. Trimming cost V 0 bases and J 12 bases; bases outside gene matches: 4. CDR1 MNHEY and CDR2 SVGEGT come from the germline V gene. This CDR3 comprises 14 residues. The CDR3 region has the DNA TGTGCCAGCAGTTACTCGACTAGCGGGGTCGGGCAGTTCTTC. Encoded protein: CASSYSTSGVGQFF.

The rearrangement links TRBV7-9 to TRBJ2-5, with 8 bases lining up with TRBD2. J gave up 5 bases and V 1 base, and 6 bases lay outside the gene matches. This CDR3 contains 15 residues. Germline V CDR1 and CDR2: SEHNR, FQNEAQ (reference sequence). The CDR3 bases are TGTGCCAGCAGCTTAGAGGCGGGGGGCCGGGAGACCCAGTACTTC. Protein sequence: CASSLEAGGRETQYF.